Listed below are T cell receptor beta chains from one sample, sequenced in a study of breast tumors, draining lymph nodes, adjacent tissues. TCRdb recomputed calls from the multiplex PCR reads with MiXCR, one row per CDR3 protein. The table lists 50,000 to 65,000 distinct CDR3 sequences, roughly two fifths of them singletons. Input material: breast tumor tissue. These receptors came from a female donor with breast cancer. Some clones in this sample may be carry-over from other donors' samples. Each CDR3 is given with its conserved first and last residue. The order of the fields is J gene, clone size, V gene, D gene, CDR3 protein, CDR3 DNA. D genes are given only for firm matches. The size field is filled for only some rows; it gives once, few, many or a size class.

j_call: TRBJ2-7
clone_size: many
v_call: TRBV2
d_call: .
cdr3_aa: CASSSGAALEQYF
cdr3_nt: TGTGCCAGCTCCTCGGGGGCGGCATTAGAGCAGTACTTC

j_call: TRBJ1-1
clone_size: .
v_call: TRBV2
d_call: .
cdr3_aa: CASSERAAGSFF
cdr3_nt: TGTGCCAGCAGTGAAAGGGCGGCCGGATCTTTCTTT

j_call: TRBJ2-7
clone_size: many
v_call: TRBV27
d_call: .
cdr3_aa: CASSQLPRRETDYEQYF
cdr3_nt: TGTGCCAGCAGTCAACTACCCCGACGGGAGACCGACTACGAGCAGTACTTC

j_call: TRBJ2-5
clone_size: many
v_call: TRBV29-1
d_call: TRBD1
cdr3_aa: CSVRGQGGETQYF
cdr3_nt: TGCAGCGTTCGGGGACAGGGAGGGGAGACCCAGTACTTC

j_call: TRBJ1-3
clone_size: .
v_call: TRBV4-2
d_call: .
cdr3_aa: CASSQDKGRGNTIYF
cdr3_nt: TGTGCCAGCAGCCAAGATAAGGGAAGAGGAAACACCATATATTTT

j_call: TRBJ2-3
clone_size: .
v_call: TRBV11-3
d_call: TRBD2
cdr3_aa: CASSPGIGRATDTQYF
cdr3_nt: TGTGCCAGCAGCCCGGGTATCGGGAGGGCCACAGATACGCAGTATTTT

j_call: TRBJ2-2
clone_size: .
v_call: TRBV7-2
d_call: .
cdr3_aa: CASSQALGGELFF
cdr3_nt: TGTGCCAGCAGCCAGGCGTTGGGAGGGGAGCTGTTTTTT

j_call: TRBJ2-7
clone_size: .
v_call: TRBV4-3
d_call: .
cdr3_aa: CASSLEMGRSYEQYF
cdr3_nt: TGCGCCAGCAGCCTCGAGATGGGGAGATCCTACGAGCAGTACTTC

j_call: TRBJ2-5
clone_size: .
v_call: TRBV20-1
d_call: TRBD2
cdr3_aa: CSARAEEAGGPETQYF
cdr3_nt: TGCAGTGCTAGGGCGGAGGAAGCGGGAGGGCCAGAGACCCAGTACTTC

j_call: TRBJ2-3
clone_size: .
v_call: TRBV10-3
d_call: TRBD2
cdr3_aa: CAISPGLASDTQYF
cdr3_nt: TGTGCCATCAGTCCGGGACTAGCGTCAGATACGCAGTATTTT

j_call: TRBJ1-2
clone_size: many
v_call: TRBV18
d_call: .
cdr3_aa: CASSPGDYGYTF
cdr3_nt: TGTGCCAGCTCACCGGGCGACTATGGCTACACCTTC

j_call: TRBJ1-5
clone_size: .
v_call: TRBV20-1
d_call: .
cdr3_aa: CSAREAGSYQPQHF
cdr3_nt: TGCAGTGCTAGAGAGGCGGGGTCTTATCAGCCCCAGCATTTT

j_call: TRBJ2-1
clone_size: many
v_call: TRBV20-1
d_call: .
cdr3_aa: CSASAAVTRSQFF
cdr3_nt: TGCAGTGCTAGTGCCGCGGTGACTAGATCGCAGTTCTTC

j_call: TRBJ2-5
clone_size: .
v_call: TRBV12-3/TRBV12-4
d_call: .
cdr3_aa: CASSFTGQETQHF
cdr3_nt: TGCGCCAGCAGTTTTACGGGACAAGAGACCCAGCACTTC

j_call: TRBJ1-5
clone_size: few
v_call: TRBV5-1
d_call: TRBD1
cdr3_aa: CASSAGTVNQPQHF
cdr3_nt: TGCGCCAGCAGCGCCGGGACAGTTAATCAGCCCCAGCATTTT

j_call: TRBJ2-5
clone_size: .
v_call: TRBV9
d_call: TRBD2
cdr3_aa: CASSVGTSGPQETQYF
cdr3_nt: TGTGCCAGCAGCGTAGGGACTAGCGGGCCTCAAGAGACCCAGTACTTC

j_call: TRBJ1-4
clone_size: medium-sized
v_call: TRBV5-1
d_call: .
cdr3_aa: CASSLVQSGEKLFF
cdr3_nt: TGCGCCAGCAGCTTGGTACAGTCGGGGGAAAAACTGTTTTTT

j_call: TRBJ2-1
clone_size: .
v_call: TRBV20-1
d_call: .
cdr3_aa: CSASSPGLNEQFF
cdr3_nt: TGCAGTGCCAGCAGCCCAGGACTGAATGAGCAGTTCTTC

j_call: TRBJ1-4
clone_size: .
v_call: TRBV20-1
d_call: .
cdr3_aa: CSAFLATNEKLFF
cdr3_nt: TGCAGTGCGTTCCTAGCGACTAATGAAAAACTGTTTTTT

j_call: TRBJ2-3
clone_size: many
v_call: TRBV3-1
d_call: TRBD1
cdr3_aa: CASSPGTGYTDTQYF
cdr3_nt: TGTGCCAGCAGTCCCGGGACAGGATACACAGATACGCAGTATTTT

j_call: TRBJ1-2
clone_size: .
v_call: TRBV20-1
d_call: .
cdr3_aa: CSAGPPENYGYTF
cdr3_nt: TGCAGTGCTGGGCCCCCCGAAAACTATGGCTACACCTTC

j_call: TRBJ2-5
clone_size: .
v_call: TRBV29-1
d_call: TRBD1
cdr3_aa: CSVGLAGGRETQYF
cdr3_nt: TGCAGCGTCGGGCTGGCAGGGGGCCGAGAGACCCAGTACTTC

j_call: TRBJ1-1
clone_size: .
v_call: TRBV7-2
d_call: .
cdr3_aa: CASSAYMNTEAFF
cdr3_nt: TGTGCCAGCAGCGCATACATGAACACTGAAGCTTTCTTT

j_call: TRBJ1-1
clone_size: few
v_call: TRBV5-6
d_call: .
cdr3_aa: CASSLAGTNTEAFF
cdr3_nt: TGTGCCAGCAGCTTAGCGGGCACGAACACTGAAGCTTTCTTT

j_call: TRBJ2-7
clone_size: many
v_call: TRBV4-3
d_call: TRBD2
cdr3_aa: CASSPVAGAREQYF
cdr3_nt: TGCGCCAGCAGCCCGGTGGCGGGAGCGCGCGAGCAGTACTTC

j_call: TRBJ2-7
clone_size: many
v_call: TRBV29-1
d_call: TRBD2
cdr3_aa: CSAVGWREGEQYF
cdr3_nt: TGCAGCGCCGTGGGTTGGCGGGAGGGCGAGCAGTACTTC

j_call: TRBJ2-7
clone_size: many
v_call: TRBV5-4
d_call: .
cdr3_aa: CASSLGRPPSYEQYF
cdr3_nt: TGTGCCAGCAGCTTAGGAAGGCCCCCCTCCTACGAGCAGTACTTC

j_call: TRBJ2-3
clone_size: many
v_call: TRBV14
d_call: TRBD1
cdr3_aa: CASSHGTAKAYF
cdr3_nt: TGTGCCAGCAGCCACGGGACAGCCAAGGCGTATTTT

j_call: TRBJ2-1
clone_size: .
v_call: TRBV12-3/TRBV12-4
d_call: .
cdr3_aa: CASSSSGYNERFF
cdr3_nt: TGTGCCAGCAGCTCCAGCGGTTACAATGAGCGGTTCTTC

j_call: TRBJ2-1
clone_size: many
v_call: TRBV12-3/TRBV12-4
d_call: TRBD2
cdr3_aa: CASRGLAGQKAYNEQFF
cdr3_nt: TGTGCCAGCAGGGGACTAGCGGGTCAAAAGGCGTACAATGAGCAGTTCTTC

j_call: TRBJ2-5
clone_size: .
v_call: TRBV20-1
d_call: TRBD1
cdr3_aa: CSARRQGGTQYF
cdr3_nt: TGCAGCGCTAGACGACAGGGGGGGACCCAGTACTTC

j_call: TRBJ2-1
clone_size: .
v_call: TRBV2
d_call: .
cdr3_aa: CASSESRFDEHFF
cdr3_nt: TGTGCCAGCAGTGAATCCCGTTTCGATGAGCACTTCTTC

j_call: TRBJ2-1
clone_size: many
v_call: TRBV5-5
d_call: .
cdr3_aa: CASSLRGLEYNEQFF
cdr3_nt: TGTGCCAGCAGCTTGAGAGGCCTAGAGTACAATGAGCAGTTCTTC

j_call: TRBJ2-3
clone_size: .
v_call: TRBV6-2/TRBV6-3
d_call: TRBD2
cdr3_aa: CASNPGLASTDTQYF
cdr3_nt: TGTGCCAGCAATCCGGGACTAGCTAGCACAGATACGCAGTATTTT